This TCR beta chain was identified in a study of blood T cell repertoires in COVID-19. Across the study: PBMCs, B-cell-depleted T cells, or T cells provided the cDNA or gDNA that made up the material.

The CDR3 is made up of 14 amino acids. V lost 0 bases to trimming and J lost 2 bases, with 9 bases between them. The germline V gene has CDR1 SGHKS and CDR2 YYEKEE (reference sequence). Per the study methods: Amplification of reference gene primers provided the estimated nucleated cell counts. The method was immunoSEQ multiplex PCR; TCRdb's version includes in-frame clones alone and lacks a portion of them. V and J calls and clone size follow that table, whereas D and trimming were derived from the DNA. The repertoire holds under 350,000 clones, with roughly 91% as singletons. This TCR was recovered from a man between 35 and 55 years old with acute or convalescent COVID-19. The chain links TRBV5-5 to TRBJ2-7; unclear D gene. The material sequenced was peripheral blood. CDR3 in DNA: TGTGCCAGCAGCTTGGAGTCAGGTCCCTACGAGCAGTACTTC. Protein: CASSLESGPYEQYF.